The entry below gives a single T cell receptor beta chain sequence along with its context. Its antigen is still unknown. These data belong to a study of T cell responses to AZD1222 COVID-19 vaccine. General study results and limits: There were repertoire samples only from the period after the peak T cell response. Mapped onto spike, vaccine-associated CD4 TCRs spanned it and were dominant at 160-218 and 743-854.

The CDR3 has 15 residues. Germline V CDR1 and CDR2: SGHTA, FQGTGA. V was pared by 5 bases and J by 6 bases, with 17 bases between. The protocol was immunoSEQ multiplex PCR, while the TCRdb copy is restricted to in-frame clones and leaves out a portion. The sample includes about 150,000 clones, approximately 88% of them seen just once. This clonotype was obtained from an adult in good health. This material consisted of peripheral blood, taken on day 0 of AZD1222 vaccination. This chain uses TRBV7-3 with TRBJ1-5, with D maybe TRBD1 (6 bases). The CDR3 reads CASSPEGVRGQPQHF. In DNA, the CDR3 is TGTGCCAGCAGCCCCGAGGGGGTCCGGGGTCAGCCCCAGCATTTT.